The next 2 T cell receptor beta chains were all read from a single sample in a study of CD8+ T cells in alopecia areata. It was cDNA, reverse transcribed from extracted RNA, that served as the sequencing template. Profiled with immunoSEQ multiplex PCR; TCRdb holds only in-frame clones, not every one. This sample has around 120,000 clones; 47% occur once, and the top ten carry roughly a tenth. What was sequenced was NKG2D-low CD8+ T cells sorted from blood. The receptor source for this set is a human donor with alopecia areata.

The CDR3 nucleotides read TGCAGTGCTAAAGATACGCAGTATTTT. It yields the protein CSAKDTQYF. The gene calls are TRBV20-1 and TRBJ2-3; D is unclear. This CDR3 is 9 amino acids long. CDR1 and CDR2 (germline): DFQATT, SNEGSKA (reference sequence). Trimming left V 4 bases short and J 5 bases short, with 1 base between.

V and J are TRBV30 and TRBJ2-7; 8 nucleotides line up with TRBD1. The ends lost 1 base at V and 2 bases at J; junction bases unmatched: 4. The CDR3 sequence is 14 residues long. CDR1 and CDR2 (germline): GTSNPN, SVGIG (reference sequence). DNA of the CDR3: TGTGCCTGGAGTGCCGGACAGGGAGCCTACGAGCAGTACTTC. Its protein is CAWSAGQGAYEQYF.